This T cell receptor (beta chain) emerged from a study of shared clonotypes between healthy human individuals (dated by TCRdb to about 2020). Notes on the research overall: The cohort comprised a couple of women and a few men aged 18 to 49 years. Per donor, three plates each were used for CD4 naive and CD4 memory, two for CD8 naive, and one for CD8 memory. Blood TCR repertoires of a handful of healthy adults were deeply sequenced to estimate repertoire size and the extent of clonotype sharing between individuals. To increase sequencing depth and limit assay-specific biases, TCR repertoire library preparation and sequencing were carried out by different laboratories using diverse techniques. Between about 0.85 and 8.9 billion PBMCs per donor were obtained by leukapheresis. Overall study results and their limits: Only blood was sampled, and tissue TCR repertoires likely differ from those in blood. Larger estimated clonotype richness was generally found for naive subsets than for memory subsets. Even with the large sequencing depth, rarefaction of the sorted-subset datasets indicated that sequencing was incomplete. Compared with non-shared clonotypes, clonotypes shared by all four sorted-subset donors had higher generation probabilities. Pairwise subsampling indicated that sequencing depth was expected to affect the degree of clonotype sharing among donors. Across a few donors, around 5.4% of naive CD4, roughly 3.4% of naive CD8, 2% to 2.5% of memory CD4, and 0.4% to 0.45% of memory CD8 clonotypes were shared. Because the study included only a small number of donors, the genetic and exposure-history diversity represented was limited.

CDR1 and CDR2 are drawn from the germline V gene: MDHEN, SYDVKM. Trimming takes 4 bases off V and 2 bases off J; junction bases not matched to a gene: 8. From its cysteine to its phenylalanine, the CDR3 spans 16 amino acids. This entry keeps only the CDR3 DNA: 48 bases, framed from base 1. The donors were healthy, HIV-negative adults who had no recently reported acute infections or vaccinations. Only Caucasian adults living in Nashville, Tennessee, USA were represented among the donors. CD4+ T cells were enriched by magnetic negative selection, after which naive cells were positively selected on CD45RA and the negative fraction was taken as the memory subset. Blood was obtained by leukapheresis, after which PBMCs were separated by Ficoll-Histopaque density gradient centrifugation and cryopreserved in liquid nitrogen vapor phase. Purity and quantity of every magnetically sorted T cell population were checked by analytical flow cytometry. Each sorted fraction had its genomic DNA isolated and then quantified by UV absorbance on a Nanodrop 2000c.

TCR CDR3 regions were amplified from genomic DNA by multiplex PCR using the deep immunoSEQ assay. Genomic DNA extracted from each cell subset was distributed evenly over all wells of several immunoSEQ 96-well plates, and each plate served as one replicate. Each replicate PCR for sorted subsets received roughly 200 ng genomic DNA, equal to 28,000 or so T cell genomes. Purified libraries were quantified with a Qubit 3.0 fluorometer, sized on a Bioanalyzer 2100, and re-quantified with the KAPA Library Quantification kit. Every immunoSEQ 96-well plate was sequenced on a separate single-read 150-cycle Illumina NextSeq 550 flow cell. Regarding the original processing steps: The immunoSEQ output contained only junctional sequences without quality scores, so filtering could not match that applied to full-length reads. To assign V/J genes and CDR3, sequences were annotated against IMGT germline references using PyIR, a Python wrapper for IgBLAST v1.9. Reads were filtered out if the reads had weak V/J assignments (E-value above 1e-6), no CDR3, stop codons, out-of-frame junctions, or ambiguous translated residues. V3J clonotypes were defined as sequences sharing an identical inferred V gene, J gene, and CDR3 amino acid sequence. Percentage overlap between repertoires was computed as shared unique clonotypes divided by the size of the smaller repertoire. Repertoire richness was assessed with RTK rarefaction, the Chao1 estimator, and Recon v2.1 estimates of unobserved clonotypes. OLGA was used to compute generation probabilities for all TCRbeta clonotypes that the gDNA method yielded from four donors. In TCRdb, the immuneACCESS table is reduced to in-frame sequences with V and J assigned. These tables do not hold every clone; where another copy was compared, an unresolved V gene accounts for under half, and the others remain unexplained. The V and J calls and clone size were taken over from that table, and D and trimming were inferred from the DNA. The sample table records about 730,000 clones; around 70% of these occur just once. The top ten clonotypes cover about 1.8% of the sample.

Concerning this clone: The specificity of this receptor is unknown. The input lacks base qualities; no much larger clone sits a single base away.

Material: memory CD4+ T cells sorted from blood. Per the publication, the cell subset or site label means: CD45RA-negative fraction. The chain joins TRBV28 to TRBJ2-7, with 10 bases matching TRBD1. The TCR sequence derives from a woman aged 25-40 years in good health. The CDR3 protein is CASSSSGTGVTYEQYF. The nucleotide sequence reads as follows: TGTGCCAGCAGTTCATCCGGGACAGGGGTTACCTACGAGCAGTACTTC.